The next 12 T cell receptor beta chains were all read from a single sample in a study of Graves' ophthalmopathy and Graves' hyperthyroidism. Amplified TCR beta CDR3 regions were obtained using RNA transcripts as template. After a first-round RT-PCR with HTBI primers, a second-round multiplex PCR was run. TCRdb fed the multiplex PCR reads into MiXCR, producing one record per CDR3 protein. Of roughly 350,000 distinct CDR3 sequences listed, about a sixth were seen once; the top ten hold 2% to 3%. Sequences were obtained from peripheral blood. These receptors all come from an adult woman with stable Graves' hyperthyroidism.

The chain joins TRBV12-3 or TRBV12-4 to TRBJ1-2; D remains ambiguous. This CDR3 has 14 amino acids. Between the trimmed V and J ends, which lost 3 bases and 4 bases, there was a span of 12 bases. The CDR3 here is CASSFGPGGYGYTF. Written as DNA, the CDR3 is TGTGCCAGCAGTTTCGGGCCGGGAGGCTATGGCTACACCTTC.

This clonotype was recorded many times. The gene calls are TRBV6-4 and TRBJ2-2; 10 nucleotides agree with TRBD1. The CDR3 loop spans 14 amino acids. The V gene's germline CDR1 is MRHNA and CDR2 SNTAGT. V shed 6 bases, J shed 7 bases, and the junction held 5 bases outside the gene matches. CDR3 protein: CASSETGGRGELFF. CDR3 nucleotide sequence: TGTGCCAGCAGCGAGACAGGGGGCCGCGGGGAGCTGTTTTTT.

This clonotype has a count of ten or more. The chain carries TRBV28 and TRBJ1-5; 12 bases line up with TRBD1. Germline loops: CDR1 MDHEN, CDR2 SYDVKM. The CDR3 consists of 16 residues. The trim removed 4 bases at V and 4 bases at J, leaving 5 bases unmatched. The CDR3 here is CASSSRDRGRNQPQHF. CDR3 coding DNA: TGTGCCAGCAGTTCCCGGGACAGGGGGCGAAATCAGCCCCAGCATTTT.

In this sample, this clonotype turned up many times. The V gene is TRBV19, the J gene TRBJ2-2; no clear D. V lost 3 bases to trimming and J lost 4 bases, with 3 bases between them. The CDR3 loop spans 12 amino acids. Germline V gives CDR1 LNHDA, CDR2 SQIVND (reference sequence). The CDR3 protein is CASSMITGELFF. The CDR3 DNA follows: TGTGCCAGTAGTATGATCACCGGGGAGCTGTTTTTT.

This clonotype was detected once. V gene TRBV27 combines with J gene TRBJ1-2; D call uncertain. V was pared by 10 bases and J by 7 bases, with 16 bases between. CDR1 is MNHEY and CDR2 is SMNVEV in the germline V gene (reference sequence). This CDR3 is 12 amino acids long. The CDR3: CATSSPQVGYTF. For the CDR3, the DNA is TGTGCCACTAGCAGCCCCCAAGTTGGCTACACCTTC.

This clonotype was seen at least ten times. J is TRBJ2-5 and V is TRBV6-5; TRBD2 matches at 7 bases. This CDR3 contains 14 residues. Germline V gives CDR1 MNHEY, CDR2 SVGAGI. V gave up 4 bases and J gave up 4 bases; unmatched junction bases: 6. CDR3 sequence reads: CASSSDSGSETQYF. The CDR3 nucleotides read TGTGCCAGCAGTTCCGATAGCGGGTCAGAGACCCAGTACTTC.

This chain joins TRBV5-1 and TRBJ2-7; D unclear. CDR1 and CDR2 from the germline V gene are SGHRS and YFSETQ. CDR3 length equals 13 residues. Trimming removed 0 bases from V and 2 bases from J, with 6 bases in between. CDR3 nucleotide sequence: TGCGCCAGCAGCTTGGATTTCGCCTACGAGCAGTACTTC. Amino acid sequence: CASSLDFAYEQYF.

This clonotype was observed at least ten times. The V and J genes are TRBV28 and TRBJ1-2, with 11 bases matching TRBD1. Germline CDR1 reads MDHEN; CDR2 reads SYDVKM. CDR3 length equals 15 residues. The J segment lost 6 bases and the V segment lost 5 bases, leaving 8 bases of the junction unmatched. The CDR3 DNA is TGTGCCAGCAGTCTCAGGACAGGGGGCAGGGATGGCTACACCTTC. This codes for CASSLRTGGRDGYTF.

This clonotype showed up many times. The genes are TRBV29-1 and TRBJ2-5; 7 positions match TRBD2. CDR1 and CDR2 (germline): SQVTM, ANQGSEA. J gave up 3 bases and V 2 bases, and 6 bases lay outside the gene matches. CDR3 size: 14 residues. Written as DNA, the CDR3 is TGCAGCGTTGAATCTGGCGGGAGCGAAGAGACCCAGTACTTC. It yields the protein CSVESGGSEETQYF.

This clonotype was observed at least ten times. The V gene is TRBV30, the J gene TRBJ1-1; D gene ambiguous. This CDR3 is 12 amino acids long. Germline loops: CDR1 GTSNPN, CDR2 SVGIG (reference sequence). V was clipped by 3 bases and J by 1 base, with 6 bases between them. In DNA, the CDR3 is TGTGCCTGGAGCCGAGAGAACACTGAAGCTTTCTTT. Amino acids: CAWSRENTEAFF.

This clonotype was seen at least ten times. V usage is TRBV15 and J usage is TRBJ1-5; the D gene is possibly TRBD1 (5 bases). The CDR3 covers 17 residues. Germline values: CDR1 LNHNV, CDR2 YYDKDF (reference sequence). V was clipped by 0 bases and J by 0 bases, with 12 bases between them. The CDR3 loop is CATSRERAGASNQPQHF. CDR3 nucleotide sequence: TGTGCCACCAGCAGAGAGAGGGCCGGGGCTAGCAATCAGCCCCAGCATTTT.

This clonotype was picked up a small number of times. No conserved phenylalanine or tryptophan ends this CDR3, so it is likely a read error. The rearrangement joins TRBV30 to TRBJ1-1; maybe TRBD1 (5 bases). Trimming shortened V by 2 bases and J by 0 bases, and 10 bases separated the two germline ends. The CDR3 totals 14 residues. Germline assignment: CDR1 GTSNPN and CDR2 SVGIG (reference sequence). The CDR3, as DNA: TGTGCCTGGAGTCCCGGGACGGTGAACACTGAAGCTTTCCTT. Translation: CAWSPGTVNTEAFL.